This paragraph reports one TCR beta chain. Its antigen is unknown. The sample belongs to a study of T-cell reconstitution after alpha-beta-depleted transplantation in children. Study-wide findings and caveats: High day-60 TCRbeta diversity in some patients came from surviving recipient T cells and thymic progenitors. A year post-transplant, T-cell counts and diversity derived mostly from newly produced T cells. Several hundred expanded graft clones reportedly gave rise to the alpha-beta T cells present about two months after transplant.

Germline V gene lookup returns CDR1 MGHRA and CDR2 YSYEKL. After removal of 0 bases from V and 0 bases from J, the junction contained 10 bases not matched to a gene. The CDR3 extends over 21 amino acids. Unique molecular identifiers were incorporated into the prepared TCRbeta library. TCRdb reanalysed the PCR reads using MiXCR and keeps one entry per CDR3 protein. This table holds roughly 350,000 distinct CDR3 sequences, around 15% found once. This receptor was taken from a male patient under 10 years old who had a stem cell transplant for acute lymphoblastic leukemia, so the T cells may come from the graft donor. The sample in question was PBMCs, mostly from graft donor cells, obtained 360 days after TCRalphabeta/CD19-depleted stem cell transplant. The chain uses TRBV4-1 and TRBJ2-4; the match to TRBD2 covers 14 bases. The CDR3 sequence is CASSQDLNPGLAGVAKNIQYF. As DNA, the CDR3 is TGCGCCAGCAGCCAAGATCTGAATCCGGGACTAGCGGGAGTAGCCAAAAACATTCAGTACTTC.